A selection of T cell receptor beta chains follows, all from one sample in a study of Ad26.COV2.S vaccination and SARS-CoV-2 variants. Repertoires were generated with immunoSEQ multiplex PCR, while TCRdb's copy carries only in-frame clones and drops some. The data show about 370,000 clones, about 88% seen once. This sample comprised peripheral blood, obtained in a trial of Ad26.COV2.S vaccine versus placebo. The source is a person aged 18-60 years who received the Ad26.COV2.S COVID-19 vaccine or a placebo. CDR3s include the opening cysteine and the closing phenylalanine or tryptophan. A D gene is named only where the DNA matches it firmly. Expanded clones are given a class, and other clones once, few, many or no size at all.

J,size,V,D,DNA,CDR3
TRBJ2-1,many,TRBV6-4,.,TGTGCCAGCAGCCCAACAGGGACTATTAATGAGCAGTTCTTC,CASSPTGTINEQFF
TRBJ1-2,.,TRBV6-6,.,TGTGCCAGCAGTACCTCCGGGGGAGGGTATGGCTACACCTTC,CASSTSGGGYGYTF
TRBJ2-1,.,TRBV29-1,.,TGCAGCGTTGACCTTAGCGAACACCGGTCCTACAATGAGCAGTTCTTC,CSVDLSEHRSYNEQFF
TRBJ2-3,.,TRBV13,.,TGTGCCAGCAGCGCGGGGTTGGGGGATTGGAGTCGGGCAGATACGCAGTATTTT,CASSAGLGDWSRADTQYF
TRBJ2-7,few,TRBV13,.,TGTGCCAGCAGCTCCGGGACGCTAATCTACGAGCAGTACTTC,CASSSGTLIYEQYF
TRBJ2-2,.,TRBV7-2,.,TGTGCCAGCAGCTTGGACCAGACGAACACCGGGGAGCTGTTTTTT,CASSLDQTNTGELFF
TRBJ1-3,.,TRBV5-6,.,TGTGCCAGCAGCTTGGCTGCGGGAACCTCTGGAAACACCATATATTTT,CASSLAAGTSGNTIYF
TRBJ2-7,.,TRBV28,TRBD1,TGTGCCAGCAACCGGGACAGCTACTACGAGCAGTACTTC,CASNRDSYYEQYF
TRBJ1-3,.,TRBV11-3,.,TGTGCCAGCAGCTTAGGTTCAGGAACCTCTGGAAACACCATATATTTT,CASSLGSGTSGNTIYF
TRBJ2-7,.,TRBV5-1,TRBD2,TGCGCCAGCAGCGTCGGGACTAGCGGGAGGGTAAGCGAGCAGTACTTC,CASSVGTSGRVSEQYF
TRBJ2-7,.,TRBV4-1,TRBD1,TGCGCCAGCAGCCTCCTTAGGACAGGGGGCAATGAGCAGTACTTC,CASSLLRTGGNEQYF
TRBJ2-5,.,TRBV6-2/TRBV6-3,TRBD2,TGTGCCAGCAGTCTAGATACTAGCGGGAGCCTCCAAGAGACCCAGTACTTC,CASSLDTSGSLQETQYF
TRBJ1-4,.,TRBV14,.,TGTGCCAGCAGCCAACCCGCAGGGGCAGGGACTAATGAAAAACTGTTTTTT,CASSQPAGAGTNEKLFF
TRBJ2-6,.,TRBV5-1,.,TGCGCCAGCAGCTTGGCCTCAGGGGCTGGGGCCAACGTCCTGACTTTC,CASSLASGAGANVLTF
TRBJ1-2,.,TRBV7-2,TRBD1,TGTGCCAGCAGCTTCGCAGGGGGAAACTATGGCTACACCTTC,CASSFAGGNYGYTF
TRBJ2-1,.,TRBV19,TRBD2,TGTGCCAGTAGTCTGGGACTAGCGGGGTACCCCAATGAGCAGTTCTTC,CASSLGLAGYPNEQFF
TRBJ1-2,.,TRBV28,.,TGTGCCAGCAGAGGGGCTTCTTCGGACTATGGCTACACCTTC,CASRGASSDYGYTF
TRBJ1-1,.,TRBV25-1,.,TGTGCCAGCAGTGAAATGGACGGATACACTGAAGCTTTCTTT,CASSEMDGYTEAFF
TRBJ2-5,.,TRBV11-2,TRBD2,TGTGCCAGCAGCAAAAGCGGGGGTAGTGGGGAGACCCAGTACTTC,CASSKSGGSGETQYF
TRBJ2-7,.,TRBV28,TRBD2,TGTGCCAGCAGTTTCTTGGCGGGAGGACAGTACGAGCAGTACTTC,CASSFLAGGQYEQYF
TRBJ1-4,.,TRBV7-6,.,TGTGCCAGCAGCTTAGGCGGGGGGGTGCATGAAAAACTGTTTTTT,CASSLGGGVHEKLFF
TRBJ1-2,once,TRBV10-3,TRBD1,TGTGCCATCAGTGAGCAGGACAGGGACTATGGCTACACCTTC,CAISEQDRDYGYTF
TRBJ2-3,.,TRBV3-1/TRBV3-2,TRBD2,TGTGCCAGCAGCCAAGAGGGGACTAGCTGGGATACGCAGTATTTT,CASSQEGTSWDTQYF
TRBJ2-7,once,TRBV6-1,TRBD2,TGTGCCAGCAGTGAAGCGCAATTTAGCGGGTCCTACGAGCAGTACTTC,CASSEAQFSGSYEQYF
TRBJ1-1,.,TRBV6-5,.,TGTGCCAGCAGCTCCGGGCCGGCTCCTGAAGCTTTCTTT,CASSSGPAPEAFF
TRBJ2-6,.,TRBV7-8,.,TGTGCCAGCAGCTTAGACAGAAGCTCTGGGGCCAACGTCCTGACTTTC,CASSLDRSSGANVLTF
TRBJ1-1,.,TRBV6-1,.,TGTGCCAGCAGTGAACCGAGAGCAACTGAAGCTTTCTTT,CASSEPRATEAFF
TRBJ2-5,.,TRBV9,.,TGTGCCAGCAGCCTTGGACCGTTGGCGGAGACCCAGTACTTC,CASSLGPLAETQYF
TRBJ2-3,.,TRBV28,.,TGTGCCAGCAGCCTTACACAGGGTTTGGATACGCAGTATTTT,CASSLTQGLDTQYF
TRBJ1-3,once,TRBV28,TRBD1,TGTGCCAGCAGAGGACAGGGATACACCATATATTTT,CASRGQGYTIYF
TRBJ2-7,.,TRBV11-3,.,TGTGCCAGCAGCTATTTGCTAGGTAGTTCCTACGAGCAGTACTTC,CASSYLLGSSYEQYF
TRBJ1-3,.,TRBV7-9,.,TGTGCCAGCAGCTTCAATCGAGAAAACACCATATATTTT,CASSFNRENTIYF
TRBJ2-7,.,TRBV10-3,.,TGTGCCATCAGTCCACAGGGATCCGAGCAGTACTTC,CAISPQGSEQYF
TRBJ1-5,once,TRBV6-2/TRBV6-3,TRBD1,TGTGCCAGCAGCCCGACAGGGGGCAATCAGCCCCAGCATTTT,CASSPTGGNQPQHF
TRBJ2-3,.,TRBV7-3,TRBD1,TGTGCCAGCAGCCGGGACAGTGGGCGAGATACGCAGTATTTT,CASSRDSGRDTQYF
TRBJ2-7,.,TRBV12-3/TRBV12-4,.,TGTGCCAGCAGAAGGGACAACTCCTACGAGCAGTACTTC,CASRRDNSYEQYF
TRBJ2-7,.,TRBV28,.,TGTGCCAGCAGTTTAACTTGGCAGGGCGACGAGCAGTACTTC,CASSLTWQGDEQYF
TRBJ2-3,once,TRBV9,TRBD2,TGTGCCAGCAGCGTAGCTAGCGGGAGTACAGATACGCAGTATTTT,CASSVASGSTDTQYF
TRBJ2-1,.,TRBV3-1/TRBV3-2,.,TGTGCCAGCACCCCCCCCGGGTACAATGAGCAGTTCTTC,CASTPPGYNEQFF
TRBJ1-6,.,TRBV9,.,TGTGCCAGCAGCGCCGGAGGGGGGAATTCACCCCTCCACTTT,CASSAGGGNSPLHF
TRBJ1-1,.,TRBV6-2/TRBV6-3,.,TGTGCCAGCAGCGAACAAGGGGGTAGCGCTGAAGCTTTCTTT,CASSEQGGSAEAFF
TRBJ1-2,.,TRBV28,TRBD1,TGTGCCAGCAGTGTCGGGACAGGGAGGTTCTATGGCTACACCTTC,CASSVGTGRFYGYTF
TRBJ1-1,.,TRBV2,.,TGTGCCAGCAGTAAGGACACCATGAACACTGAAGCTTTCTTT,CASSKDTMNTEAFF
TRBJ2-1,.,TRBV5-8,.,TGTGCCAGCAGGGGGGCGCCGATTGAGCAGTTCTTC,CASRGAPIEQFF
TRBJ2-1,.,TRBV5-1,TRBD2,TGCGCCAGCAGCCCTTCGCCGTTGGCTAGCGGCTACAATGAGCAGTTCTTC,CASSPSPLASGYNEQFF